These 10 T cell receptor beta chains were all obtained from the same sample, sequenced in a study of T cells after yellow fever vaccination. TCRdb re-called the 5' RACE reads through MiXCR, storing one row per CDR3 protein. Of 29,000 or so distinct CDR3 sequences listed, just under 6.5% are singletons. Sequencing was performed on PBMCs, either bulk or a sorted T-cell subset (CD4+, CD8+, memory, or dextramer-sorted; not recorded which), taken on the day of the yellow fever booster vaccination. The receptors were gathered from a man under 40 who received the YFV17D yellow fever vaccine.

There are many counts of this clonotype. CDR3 residues: CASSPLSWDEQFF. Here the CDR3 DNA reads TGTGCCAGCTCACCACTTAGCTGGGATGAGCAGTTCTTC. The genes are TRBV18 and TRBJ2-1, with D unclear. Germline V gene data show CDR1 as KGHSH and CDR2 as LQKENI. V lost 1 base and J lost 8, with 9 bases in between. This CDR3 comprises 13 residues.

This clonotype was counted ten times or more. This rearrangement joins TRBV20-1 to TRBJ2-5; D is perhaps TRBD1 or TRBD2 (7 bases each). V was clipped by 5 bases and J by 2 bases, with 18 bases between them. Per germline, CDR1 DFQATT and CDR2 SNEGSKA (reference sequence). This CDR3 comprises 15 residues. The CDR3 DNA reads TGCAGTGCTGGGGGGGAGGGGGCCAGGCAAGAGACCCAGTACTTC. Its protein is CSAGGEGARQETQYF.

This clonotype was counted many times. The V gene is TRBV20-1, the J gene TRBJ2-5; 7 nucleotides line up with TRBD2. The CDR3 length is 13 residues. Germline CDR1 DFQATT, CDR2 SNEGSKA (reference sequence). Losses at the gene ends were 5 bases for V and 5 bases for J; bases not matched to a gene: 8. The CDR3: CSAPSGGMETQYF. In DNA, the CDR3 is TGCAGTGCTCCCTCGGGAGGAATGGAGACCCAGTACTTC.

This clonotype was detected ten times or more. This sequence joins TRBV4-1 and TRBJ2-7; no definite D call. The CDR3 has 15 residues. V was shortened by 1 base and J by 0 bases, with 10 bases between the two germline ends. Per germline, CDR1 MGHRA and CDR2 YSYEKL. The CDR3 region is CASSQAATISYEQYF. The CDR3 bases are TGCGCCAGCAGCCAAGCCGCCACTATCTCCTACGAGCAGTACTTC.

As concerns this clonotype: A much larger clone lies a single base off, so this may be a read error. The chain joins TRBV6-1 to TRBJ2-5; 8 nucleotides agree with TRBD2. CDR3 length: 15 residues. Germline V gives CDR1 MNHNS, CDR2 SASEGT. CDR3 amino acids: CASSEPGGDHETQYF. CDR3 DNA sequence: TGTGCCAGCAGTGAGCCCGGGGGGGACCACGAGACCCAGTACTTC.

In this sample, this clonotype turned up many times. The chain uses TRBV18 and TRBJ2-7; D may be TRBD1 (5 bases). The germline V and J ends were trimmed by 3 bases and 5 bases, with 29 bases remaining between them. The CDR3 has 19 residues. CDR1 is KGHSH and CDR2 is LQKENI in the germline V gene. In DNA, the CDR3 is TGTGCCAGCTCACCCCAGGGTCCGCCGACCGCCCTCCTCCTAAACGAGCAGTACTTC. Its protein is CASSPQGPPTALLLNEQYF.

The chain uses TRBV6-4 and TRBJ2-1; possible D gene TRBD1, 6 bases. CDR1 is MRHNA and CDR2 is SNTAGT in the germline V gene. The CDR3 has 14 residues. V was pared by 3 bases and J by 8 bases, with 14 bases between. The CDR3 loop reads CASSEGLQGDEQFF. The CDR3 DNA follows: TGTGCCAGCAGTGAGGGGTTACAGGGCGATGAGCAGTTCTTC.

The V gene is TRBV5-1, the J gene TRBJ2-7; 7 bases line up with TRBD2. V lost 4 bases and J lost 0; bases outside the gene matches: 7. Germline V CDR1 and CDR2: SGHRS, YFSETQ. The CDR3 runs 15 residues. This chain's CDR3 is CASSIIAGNSYEQYF. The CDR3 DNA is TGCGCCAGCAGCATCATAGCGGGCAACTCCTACGAGCAGTACTTC. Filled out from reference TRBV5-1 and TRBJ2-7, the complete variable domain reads KAGVTQTPRYLIKTRGQQVTLSCSPISGHRSVSWYQQTPGQGLQFLFEYFSETQRNKGNFPGRFSGRQFSNSRSEMNVSTLELGDSALYLCASSIIAGNSYEQYFGPGTRLTVT.

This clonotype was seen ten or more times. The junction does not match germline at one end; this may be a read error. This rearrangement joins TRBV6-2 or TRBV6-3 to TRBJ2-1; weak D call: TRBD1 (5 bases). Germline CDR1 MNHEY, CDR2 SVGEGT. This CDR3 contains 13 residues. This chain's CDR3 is CASSNSAGHEQFF. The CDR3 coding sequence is TGTGCCAGCAGTAACTCCGCAGGGCATGAGCAGTTCTTC.

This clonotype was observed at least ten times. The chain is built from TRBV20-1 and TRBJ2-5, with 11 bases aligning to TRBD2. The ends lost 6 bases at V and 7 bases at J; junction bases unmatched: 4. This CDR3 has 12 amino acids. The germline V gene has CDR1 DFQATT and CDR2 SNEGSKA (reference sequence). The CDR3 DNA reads TGCAGTGCCTCGGGGACTAGCGGGACCCAGTACTTC. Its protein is CSASGTSGTQYF.